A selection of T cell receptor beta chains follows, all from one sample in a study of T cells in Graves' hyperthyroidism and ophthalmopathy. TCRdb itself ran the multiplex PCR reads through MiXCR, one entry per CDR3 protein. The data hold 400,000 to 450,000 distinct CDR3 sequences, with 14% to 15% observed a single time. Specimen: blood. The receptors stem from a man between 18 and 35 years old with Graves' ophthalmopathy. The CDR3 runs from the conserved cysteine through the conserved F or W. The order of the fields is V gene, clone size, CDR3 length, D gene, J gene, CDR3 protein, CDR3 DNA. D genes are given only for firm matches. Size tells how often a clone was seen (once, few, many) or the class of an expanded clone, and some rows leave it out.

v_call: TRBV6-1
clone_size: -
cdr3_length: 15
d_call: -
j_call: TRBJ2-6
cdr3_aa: CASLASFTGANVLTF
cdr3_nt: TGTGCCAGTCTGGCCAGCTTCACTGGGGCCAACGTCCTGACTTTC

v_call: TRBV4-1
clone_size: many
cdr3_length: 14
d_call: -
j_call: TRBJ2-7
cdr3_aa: CASSQEGSLYEQYF
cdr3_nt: TGCGCCAGCAGCCAAGAGGGCTCGCTCTACGAGCAGTACTTC

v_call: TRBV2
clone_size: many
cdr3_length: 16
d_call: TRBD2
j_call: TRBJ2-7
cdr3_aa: CARHGLAGGPRDEQYF
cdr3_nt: TGTGCCAGACATGGACTAGCGGGAGGGCCTAGGGACGAGCAGTACTTC

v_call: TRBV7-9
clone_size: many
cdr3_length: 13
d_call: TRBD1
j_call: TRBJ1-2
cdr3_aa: CASSRGQGGGYTF
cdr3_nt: TGTGCCAGCAGCCGGGGACAGGGTGGCGGCTACACCTTC

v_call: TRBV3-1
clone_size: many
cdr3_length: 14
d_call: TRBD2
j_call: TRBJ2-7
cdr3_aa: CASSQSLAAYEQYF
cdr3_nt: TGTGCCAGCAGCCAAAGCCTAGCGGCCTACGAGCAGTACTTC

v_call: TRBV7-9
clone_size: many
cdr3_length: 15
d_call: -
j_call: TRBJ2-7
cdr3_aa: CASSSTWAGQGEQYF
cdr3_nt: TGTGCCAGCAGCTCAACCTGGGCGGGACAAGGCGAGCAGTACTTC

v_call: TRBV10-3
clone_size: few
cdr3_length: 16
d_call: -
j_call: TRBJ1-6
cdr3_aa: CAARQLFRSYNSPLHF
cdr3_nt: TGTGCCGCGCGACAGTTATTCCGCTCCTATAATTCACCCCTCCACTTT

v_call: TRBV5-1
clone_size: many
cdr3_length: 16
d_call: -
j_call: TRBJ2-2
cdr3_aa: CASSLDTLANTGELFF
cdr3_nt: TGCGCCAGCAGCCTGGACACCCTCGCGAACACCGGGGAGCTGTTTTTT

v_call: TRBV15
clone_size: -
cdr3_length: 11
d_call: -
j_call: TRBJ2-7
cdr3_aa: CATSGNYEQYF
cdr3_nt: TGTGCCACCAGCGGAAATTACGAGCAGTACTTC

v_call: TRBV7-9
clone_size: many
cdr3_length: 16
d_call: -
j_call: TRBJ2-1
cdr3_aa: CASSLIAVRAYNEQFF
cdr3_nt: TGTGCCAGCAGCTTAATCGCGGTCCGGGCCTACAATGAGCAGTTCTTC

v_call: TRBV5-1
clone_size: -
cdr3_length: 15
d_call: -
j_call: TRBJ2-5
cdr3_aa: CASSLGPGAGETQYF
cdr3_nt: TGCGCCAGCAGCTTGGGTCCGGGGGCGGGGGAGACCCAGTACTTC

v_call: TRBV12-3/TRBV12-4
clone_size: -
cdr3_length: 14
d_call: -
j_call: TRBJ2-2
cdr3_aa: CASKYTLNTGELFF
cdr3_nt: TGTGCCAGCAAATATACACTCAACACCGGGGAGCTGTTTTTT

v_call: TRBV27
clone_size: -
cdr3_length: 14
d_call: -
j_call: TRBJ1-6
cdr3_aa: CASSLGSYNSPLHF
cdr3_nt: TGTGCCAGCAGTTTGGGCTCCTATAATTCACCCCTCCACTTT

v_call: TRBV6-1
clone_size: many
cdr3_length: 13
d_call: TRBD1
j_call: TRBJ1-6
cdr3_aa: CASSGQGVSPLHF
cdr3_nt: TGTGCCAGTTCGGGACAGGGGGTCTCACCCCTCCACTTT

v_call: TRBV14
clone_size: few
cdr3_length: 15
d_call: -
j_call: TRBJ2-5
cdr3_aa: CASSQTASRWETQYF
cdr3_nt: TGTGCCAGCAGCCAGACCGCTTCCAGATGGGAGACCCAGTACTTC

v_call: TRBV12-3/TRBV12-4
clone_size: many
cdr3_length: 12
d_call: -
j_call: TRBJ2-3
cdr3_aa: CASSPDGDTQYF
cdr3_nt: TGTGCCAGCAGTCCGGACGGAGATACGCAGTATTTT

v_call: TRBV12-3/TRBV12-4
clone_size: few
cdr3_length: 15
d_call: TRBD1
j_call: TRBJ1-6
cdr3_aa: CASTAGTDYNSPLHF
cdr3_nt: TGTGCCAGCACCGCCGGGACAGACTATAATTCACCCCTCCACTTT

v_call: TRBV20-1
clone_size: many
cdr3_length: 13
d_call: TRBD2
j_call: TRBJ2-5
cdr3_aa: CSARGGGFGTQYF
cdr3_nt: TGCAGTGCTAGAGGGGGGGGTTTTGGGACCCAGTACTTC

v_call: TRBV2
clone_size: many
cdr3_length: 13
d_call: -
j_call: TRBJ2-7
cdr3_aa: CASSEESRGEQYF
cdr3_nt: TGTGCCAGCAGTGAAGAAAGTAGGGGGGAGCAGTACTTC

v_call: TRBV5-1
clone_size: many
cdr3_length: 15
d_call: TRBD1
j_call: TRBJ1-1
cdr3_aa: CASSPGGPLGTEAFF
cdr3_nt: TGCGCCAGCAGCCCAGGGGGGCCCCTGGGCACTGAAGCTTTCTTT

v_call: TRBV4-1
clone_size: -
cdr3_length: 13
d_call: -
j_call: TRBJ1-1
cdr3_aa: CASRPGANTEAFF
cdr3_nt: TGCGCCAGCAGGCCGGGAGCCAACACTGAAGCTTTCTTT

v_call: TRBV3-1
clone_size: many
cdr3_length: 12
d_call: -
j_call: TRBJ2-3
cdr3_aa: CASSQVEDTQYF
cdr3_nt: TGTGCCAGCAGCCAAGTGGAGGATACGCAGTATTTT

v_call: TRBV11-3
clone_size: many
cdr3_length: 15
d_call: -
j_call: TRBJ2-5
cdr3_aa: CASSLGERNQETQYF
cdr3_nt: TGTGCCAGCAGCTTAGGAGAGCGCAACCAAGAGACCCAGTACTTC

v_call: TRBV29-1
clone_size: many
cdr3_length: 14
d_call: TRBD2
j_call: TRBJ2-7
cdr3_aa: CSVVSGRSPYEQYF
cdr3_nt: TGCAGCGTTGTTAGCGGGAGATCCCCCTACGAGCAGTACTTC